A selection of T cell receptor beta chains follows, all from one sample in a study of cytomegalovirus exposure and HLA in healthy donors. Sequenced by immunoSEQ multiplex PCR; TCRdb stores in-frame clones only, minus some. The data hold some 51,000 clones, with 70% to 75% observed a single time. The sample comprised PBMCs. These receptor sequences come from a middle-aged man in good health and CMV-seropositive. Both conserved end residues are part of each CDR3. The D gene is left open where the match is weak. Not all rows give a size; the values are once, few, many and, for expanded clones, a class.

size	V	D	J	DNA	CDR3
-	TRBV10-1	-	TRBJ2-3	TGCGCCAGCAGTGTAAACGGAGTTGCGCAGTATTTT	CASSVNGVAQYF
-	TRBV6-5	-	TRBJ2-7	TGTGCCAGCTCCGAAGCATGGGGCGGATCTTACGAGCAGTACTTC	CASSEAWGGSYEQYF
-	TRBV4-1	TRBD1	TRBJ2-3	TGCGCCAGCAGCCAAGAACGGGACAGGGAGCTGTCTTTT	CASSQERDRELSF
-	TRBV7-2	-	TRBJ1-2	TGTGCCAGCAGCTTATTGGCTGGTGGCTACACCTTC	CASSLLAGGYTF
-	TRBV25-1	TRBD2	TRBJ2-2	TGTGCCAGCAGTGAGGCCGGGGGGGCCCCCGGGGAGCTGTTTTTT	CASSEAGGAPGELFF
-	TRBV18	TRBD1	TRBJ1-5	TGTGCCAGCTCACCAGGGACAGAGTACAATCAGCCCCAGCATTTT	CASSPGTEYNQPQHF
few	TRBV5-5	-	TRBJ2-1	TGTGCCAGCAGCAAGGAACGGACAGCCTACAATGAGCAGTTCTTC	CASSKERTAYNEQFF
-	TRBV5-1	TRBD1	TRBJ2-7	TGCGCCAGCAGTTCCGGGACAGGGGGTCTTTACGAGCAGTACTTC	CASSSGTGGLYEQYF
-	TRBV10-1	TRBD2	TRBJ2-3	TGCGCCAGCAGTAGCGGGGGAGATACGCAGTATTTT	CASSSGGDTQYF
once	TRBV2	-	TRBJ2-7	TGTGCCAGCCAGCGAACCGTACAAACCTACGAGCAGTACTTC	CASQRTVQTYEQYF
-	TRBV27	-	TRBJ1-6	TGTGCCAGCAGTTTCACAGGTTTGGGACCCCTCCACTTT	CASSFTGLGPLHF
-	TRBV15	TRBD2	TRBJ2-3	TGTGCCACCAGCAGGCGGGGGGGCTCCCGCGCAGATACGCAGTATTTT	CATSRRGGSRADTQYF
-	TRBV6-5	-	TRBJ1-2	TGTGCGAGCAGGGCTTTAAACTATGGCTACACCTTC	CASRALNYGYTF
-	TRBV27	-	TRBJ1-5	TGTGCCAGCAGTTTATCGGGAGATATGGCCCAGCATTTT	CASSLSGDMAQHF
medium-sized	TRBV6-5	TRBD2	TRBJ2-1	TGTGCCAGCAGTTACTCACTAGCGGGGGAGCAGTTCTTC	CASSYSLAGEQFF
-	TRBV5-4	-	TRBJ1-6	TGTGCCAGCAGCTTGGGGGGACTTCCTTCACCCCTCCACTTT	CASSLGGLPSPLHF
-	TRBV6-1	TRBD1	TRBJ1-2	TGTGCCAGCAGTCCTGAAGGGGACAGTGGCTACACCTTC	CASSPEGDSGYTF
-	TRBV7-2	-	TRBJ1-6	TGTGCCAGCAGCTTGCCAGGGACATCACCCCTCCACTTT	CASSLPGTSPLHF
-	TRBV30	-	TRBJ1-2	TGTGCCTGGACATTGGAGGGTACTGGCTACACCTTC	CAWTLEGTGYTF
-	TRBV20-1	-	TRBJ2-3	TGCAGTATCTGGGGGGCAGATACGCAGTATTTT	CSIWGADTQYF
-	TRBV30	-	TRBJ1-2	TGTGCCTGGAGTCCTGGACATGCGGACTATGGCTACACCTTC	CAWSPGHADYGYTF
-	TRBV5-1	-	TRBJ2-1	TGCGCCAGCAGCGGTCCGACAGGCCGGAATGAGCAGTTCTTC	CASSGPTGRNEQFF
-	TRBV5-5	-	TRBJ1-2	TGTGCCAGCAGCCCCTATCCTGGAGGGTATGGCTACACCTTC	CASSPYPGGYGYTF
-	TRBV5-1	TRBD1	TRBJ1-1	TGCGCCAGCAGCGCTCCTGACAGGGGGCGAAGAGTCGTTTTCTTT	CASSAPDRGRRVVFF
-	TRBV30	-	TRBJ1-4	TGTGCCTGGACGCGGGGAAGTGCTAATGAAAAACTGTTTTTT	CAWTRGSANEKLFF
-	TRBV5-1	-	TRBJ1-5	TGCGCCAGCAGCTTGGCAGGCAGGGGTCAGCCCCAGCATTTT	CASSLAGRGQPQHF
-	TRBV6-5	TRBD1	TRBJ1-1	TGTGCCAGCAGCGACAGGGCTGAAGCTTTCTTT	CASSDRAEAFF
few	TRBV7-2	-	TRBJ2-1	TGTGCCAGCAGCCCCCAATCGCGGGGTTTCGACAATGAGCAGTTCTTC	CASSPQSRGFDNEQFF
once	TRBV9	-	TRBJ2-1	TGTGCCAGCAGCCCTCTTGTAGGACAGTCAAATGAGCAGTTCTTC	CASSPLVGQSNEQFF
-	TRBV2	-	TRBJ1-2	TGTGCCAGCACTCTACAGGGAATCTATGGCTACACCTTC	CASTLQGIYGYTF
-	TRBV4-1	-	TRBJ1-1	TGCGCCAGCAGCCAAGAAGATTGGGCCAGGGGAGACACTGAAGCTTTCTTT	CASSQEDWARGDTEAFF
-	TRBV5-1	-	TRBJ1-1	TGCGCCAGCAGCCTAGAATTGACAGGAGACACTGAAGCTTTCTTT	CASSLELTGDTEAFF
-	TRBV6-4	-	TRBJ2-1	TGTGCCAGCAGTGAAGAAATGATATACAACAATGAGCAGTTCTTC	CASSEEMIYNNEQFF
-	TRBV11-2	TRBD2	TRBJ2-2	TGTGCCAGCAGCCCAGCGGGGGGCGGCGGGGAGCTGTTTTTT	CASSPAGGGGELFF
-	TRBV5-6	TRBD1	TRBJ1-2	TGTGCCAGCAGCTTGGGACAGGGACCTGGCTACACCTTC	CASSLGQGPGYTF
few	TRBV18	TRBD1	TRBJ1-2	TGTGCCAGCTCACCGGGACAGGGTATATATGGCTACACCTTC	CASSPGQGIYGYTF
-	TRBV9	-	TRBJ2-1	TGTGCCAGCAGCGTAGGGCCTTACAATGAGCAGTTCTTC	CASSVGPYNEQFF
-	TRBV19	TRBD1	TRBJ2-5	TGTGCCAGTACCCTACAGGGGGGAGAGACCCAGTACTTC	CASTLQGGETQYF
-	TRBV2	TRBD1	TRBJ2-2	TGTGCCAGCAGGTGGACAGGGCAGACCGGGGAGCTGTTTTTT	CASRWTGQTGELFF
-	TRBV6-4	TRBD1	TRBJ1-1	TGTGCCAGCAGGAAGACAGGGGGGACTGAAGCTTTCTTT	CASRKTGGTEAFF
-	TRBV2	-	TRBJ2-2	TGTGCCAGCAGTGATCACTATAAGTTGTTTTTT	CASSDHYKLFF
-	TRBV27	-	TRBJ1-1	TGTGCCAGCAGTCCCATGACAGGAGCCCCAGCCACTGAAGCTTTCTTT	CASSPMTGAPATEAFF
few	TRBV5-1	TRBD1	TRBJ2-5	TGCGCCAGCAGCTTGGCCGGGACAGGGGGTGGTAAGACCCAGTACTTC	CASSLAGTGGGKTQYF
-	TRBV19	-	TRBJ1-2	TGTGCCAGTAGTATCCGAGAGGACTATGGCTACACCTTC	CASSIREDYGYTF
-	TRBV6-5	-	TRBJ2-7	TGTGCCAGCAGCCTTTTTACGGGGAACTACGAGCAGTACTTC	CASSLFTGNYEQYF
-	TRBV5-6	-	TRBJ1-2	TGTGCCAGCAGCCCAGGGTTAGGTGGCTACACCTTC	CASSPGLGGYTF
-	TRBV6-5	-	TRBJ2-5	TGTGCCGTGCGTAGGAGCACCCAAGAGACCCAGTACTTC	CAVRRSTQETQYF
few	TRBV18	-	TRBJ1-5	TGTGCCAGCTCAGAGGGGAGGGTTAGCAATCAGCCCCAGCATTTT	CASSEGRVSNQPQHF
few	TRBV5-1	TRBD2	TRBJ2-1	TGCGCCAGCAGCGCCCTAGCGGGAGGGGATGAGCAGTTCTTC	CASSALAGGDEQFF
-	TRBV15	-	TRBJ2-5	TGTGCCACCAGCAGAGACCAGGGAGAGACCCAGTACTTC	CATSRDQGETQYF
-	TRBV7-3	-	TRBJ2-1	TGTGCCAGCAGCTTCCGTGAGGGGGGGGAGCAGTTCTTC	CASSFREGGEQFF
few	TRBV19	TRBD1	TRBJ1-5	TGTGCCAGTAGTAGGGTCGGACAGGGAGGGCAGCCCCAGCATTTT	CASSRVGQGGQPQHF
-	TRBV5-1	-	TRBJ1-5	TGCGCCAGCAGCTTGGCAGAGGGGAGGAATCAGCCCCAGCATTTT	CASSLAEGRNQPQHF
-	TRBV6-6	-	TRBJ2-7	TGTGCCAGCCTAATCGGGGCAGGGAGGTACGAGCAGTACTTC	CASLIGAGRYEQYF
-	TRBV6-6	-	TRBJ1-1	TGTGCCAGCAGTTTGAACAGGGAGAACACTGAAGCTTTCTTT	CASSLNRENTEAFF